This TCR beta chain was sequenced during a study of Graves' ophthalmopathy and Graves' hyperthyroidism. Overall study context: A follow-up of 18 months without ophthalmopathy meant that hyperthyroidism was stable.

At least ten counts were recorded for this clonotype. Its specificity is unknown. From RNA, the CDR3 regions of TCR beta chains were amplified and sequenced. The first-round RT-PCR employed HTBI primers together with the Qiagen OneStep RT-PCR kit. A multiplex PCR was then performed as the second round. Via MiXCR, TCRdb re-called the multiplex PCR reads, giving one row per CDR3 protein. The sample contains about 590,000 distinct CDR3 sequences, under 45% of which appear only once. Study results and caveats: The model reached around 64% sensitivity and about 73% specificity for predicting ophthalmopathy progression.

Enrolled hyperthyroidism patients had a new diagnosis, a duration under 2 months, and an age of 18 to 65. Germline values: CDR1 SQVTM, CDR2 ANQGSEA. The CDR3 loop spans 13 amino acids. V was pared by 5 bases and J by 4 bases, with 4 bases of the junction left unmatched. The TCR originated in an adult man with Graves' hyperthyroidism. The sequencing input was peripheral blood or thyroid tissue (not recorded which). This chain connects TRBV29-1 to TRBJ1-2, with 10 bases identical to TRBD1. The CDR3, as DNA: TGCAGCGTTTGGACAGGGGGTGGCTATGGCTACACCTTC. Translation: CSVWTGGGYGYTF.